Listed here are 25 T cell receptor beta chains from one sample, sequenced in a study of blood T cell repertoires in COVID-19. Only in-frame clones appear in the TCRdb table, and some are missing; sequencing was by immunoSEQ multiplex PCR. This table holds hundreds of thousands of clones, 90% found once. Sequenced sample: PBMCs or T cells enriched from blood (not recorded which). These receptors were collected from a man aged 45-65 years who had been exposed to COVID-19.

The chain has TRBV2 and TRBJ2-2; TRBD1 matches 9 bases. CDR1 and CDR2 (germline): SNHLY, FYNNEI. This CDR3 is built from 14 residues. V shed 5 bases, J shed 13 bases, and the junction held 11 bases outside the gene matches. The CDR3 reads CASSPDRGRVGLFF. CDR3 DNA: TGTGCCAGCAGTCCAGACAGGGGGAGGGTTGGGCTGTTTTTT.

The chain links TRBV28 to TRBJ1-4; TRBD1 might be the D (6 bases). The CDR3 totals 18 residues. Trimming left V 2 bases short and J 8 bases short, with 24 bases between. Per germline, CDR1 MDHEN and CDR2 SYDVKM. The CDR3 DNA follows: TGTGCCAGCAGTTTAAGGTTGGACTCGGGGGGCCTCGGCGAAAAACTGTTTTTT. Amino acid sequence: CASSLRLDSGGLGEKLFF.

The chain carries TRBV7-3 and TRBJ2-6, with D maybe TRBD2 (6 bases). V was trimmed by 7 bases and J by 0 bases, leaving 10 bases between them. The CDR3 covers 15 residues. Germline assignment: CDR1 SGHTA and CDR2 FQGTGA. The CDR3 loop is CASNTRGSGANVLTF. CDR3 bases: TGTGCCAGCAATACGCGGGGCTCTGGGGCCAACGTCCTGACTTTC.

This sequence joins TRBV11-2 and TRBJ2-5; a weak D match, TRBD2 (5 bases). Per the germline V gene, CDR1 is SGHAT and CDR2 is FQNNGV. The CDR3 runs to 13 residues. Trimming took off 5 bases at V and 2 bases at J, with 9 bases between the two ends. Here the CDR3 DNA reads TGTGCCAGCAGCGGAGGACTGCAAGAGACCCAGTACTTC. Translating gives CASSGGLQETQYF. Full variable domain (remainder filled in from reference TRBV11-2 and TRBJ2-5): EAGVAQSPRYKIIEKRQSVAFWCNPISGHATLYWYQQILGQGPKLLIQFQNNGVVDDSQLPKDRFSAERLKGVDSTLKIQPAKLEDSAVYLCASSGGLQETQYFGPGTRLLVL.

V and J are TRBV7-9 and TRBJ2-1; 9 positions agree with TRBD2. Germline-derived CDR1 and CDR2 are SEHNR and FQNEAQ (reference sequence). The trim removed 1 base at V and 10 bases at J, leaving 5 bases unmatched. The CDR3 runs 14 residues. In DNA, the CDR3 is TGTGCCAGCAGCTTAGTTACTACTAGCGGGGAGCAGTTCTTC. As protein: CASSLVTTSGEQFF.

The chain carries TRBV19 and TRBJ1-1; D uncertain. Germline V gene data show CDR1 as LNHDA and CDR2 as SQIVND (reference sequence). This CDR3 has 13 amino acids. V gave up 4 bases and J gave up 8 bases, with 14 bases separating them. DNA for the CDR3: TGTGCCAGTAGTACTTCCCGTCTGTCGGAAGCTTTCTTT. As protein: CASSTSRLSEAFF. Based on the CDR3 plus reference TRBV19 and TRBJ1-1, the full variable domain is DGGITQSPKYLFRKEGQNVTLSCEQNLNHDAMYWYRQDPGQGLRLIYYSQIVNDFQKGDIAEGYSVSREKKESFPLTVTSAQKNPTAFYLCASSTSRLSEAFFGQGTRLTVV.

The chain carries TRBV28 and TRBJ2-7; 7 bases match TRBD1. This CDR3 comprises 14 residues. Per germline, CDR1 MDHEN and CDR2 SYDVKM. The trim removed 5 bases at V and 2 bases at J, leaving 6 bases unmatched. This CDR3 is CASSHRDRAYEQYF. In DNA form, the CDR3 reads TGTGCCAGCAGTCACCGGGACAGAGCCTACGAGCAGTACTTC.

This chain links TRBV30 with TRBJ1-5; TRBD1 aligns across 9 bases. The CDR3 extends over 14 amino acids. With V trimmed by 3 bases and J by 7 bases, 7 bases remained unmatched. CDR1 and CDR2 (germline): GTSNPN, SVGIG (reference sequence). CDR3 DNA: TGTGCCTGGAGCATGGGACAGGGAGGACAGCCCCAGCATTTT. Amino acids: CAWSMGQGGQPQHF.

V and J are TRBV2 and TRBJ2-3; 9 bases agree with TRBD1. The germline V gene has CDR1 SNHLY and CDR2 FYNNEI. Trimming cost V 6 bases and J 11 bases; bases outside gene matches: 6. The CDR3 loop spans 12 amino acids. The CDR3 reads CASSQGQGRQYF. In DNA form, the CDR3 reads TGTGCCAGCAGCCAAGGACAGGGGAGGCAGTATTTT.

The chain employs TRBV5-4 and TRBJ2-5, with a tentative D call TRBD1 (6 bases). This CDR3 is built from 14 residues. Germline CDR1 reads SGHNT; CDR2 reads YYREEE (reference sequence). Trimming pared 0 bases from V and 2 bases from J, leaving 8 bases between. CDR3 in amino acids: CASSLDREQETQYF. CDR3 nucleotides: TGTGCCAGCAGCTTGGACAGGGAACAAGAGACCCAGTACTTC.

This clone was counted only a few times. The chain has TRBV4-2 and TRBJ2-3; 13 bases fit TRBD2. The CDR3 extends over 15 amino acids. Germline V lookup: CDR1 LGHNA, CDR2 YNFKEQ. V was clipped by 5 bases and J by 3 bases; unmatched bases: 2. This chain's CDR3 is CASSWTSGRTDTQYF. As DNA, the CDR3 is TGTGCCAGCAGCTGGACTAGCGGGAGAACAGATACGCAGTATTTT.

Regarding this clone: A read error may produce the germline difference seen at one junction end. V and J are TRBV11-2 and TRBJ1-2; D is unclear. CDR3 size: 14 residues. Germline CDR1 and CDR2: SGHAT and FQNNGV. CDR3 DNA sequence: TGTGCCAGCAGCTTAGGGCCAGAGGGCTGGTCAGTTAACTTC. This codes for CASSLGPEGWSVNF.

J is TRBJ1-1 and V is TRBV4-1, with D unclear. The CDR3 loop spans 15 amino acids. V lost 2 bases, J lost 6 bases, and 16 bases lay in between. Germline values: CDR1 MGHRA, CDR2 YSYEKL. The CDR3 sequence: CASSQYLTAAPEAFF. The CDR3 bases are TGCGCCAGCAGCCAATACTTAACAGCAGCCCCTGAAGCTTTCTTT.

The rearrangement uses TRBV30 and TRBJ1-6; the D is unclear. Between the trimmed V and J ends, which lost 6 bases and 10 bases, there was a span of 16 bases. This CDR3 is 13 amino acids long. Germline V gene data show CDR1 as GTSNPN and CDR2 as SVGIG (reference sequence). The CDR3 nucleotides are TGTGCCTGCCAGAGGGCACAGCAATCACCCCTCCACTTT. Translated: CACQRAQQSPLHF.

The V call is TRBV10-3, the J call TRBJ1-1; 7 bases fit TRBD1. The CDR3 contains 16 residues. V lost 3 bases and J lost 0; bases outside the gene matches: 7. The germline CDR1 and CDR2 sequences are ENHRY and SYGVKD. The CDR3 protein is CAISEPAGTVNTEAFF. CDR3 coding DNA: TGTGCCATCAGTGAACCTGCCGGGACAGTGAACACTGAAGCTTTCTTT.

The V gene is TRBV27, the J gene TRBJ1-5; the D gene is possibly TRBD1 (6 bases). Germline V gene lookup returns CDR1 MNHEY and CDR2 SMNVEV (reference sequence). The CDR3 runs 15 residues. Trimming removed 5 bases from V and 6 bases from J, with 17 bases in between. The CDR3 region is CASSQEGVGGQPQHF. For the CDR3, the DNA is TGTGCCAGCAGTCAAGAGGGGGTAGGGGGTCAGCCCCAGCATTTT.

J is TRBJ2-3 and V is TRBV3-1 (or the pseudogene TRBV3-2), with D unresolved. This CDR3 is 14 amino acids long. The V and J ends lost 2 bases and 2 bases respectively, with 8 bases between them. Looked up from germline, CDR1 is LGHDT and CDR2 is YNNKEL (reference sequence). The CDR3 region is CASSQRQDTDTQYF. In DNA form, the CDR3 reads TGTGCCAGCAGCCAAAGGCAGGACACAGATACGCAGTATTTT.

The chain carries TRBV6-5 and TRBJ2-7, with TRBD1 matching 10 bases. The germline V gene encodes CDR1 MNHEY and CDR2 SVGAGI. This CDR3 is built from 14 residues. V was clipped by 6 bases and J by 0 bases; unmatched bases: 2. The CDR3 loop is CASRRTGGSYEQYF. The DNA for the CDR3 is TGTGCCAGCAGACGGACAGGGGGCTCCTACGAGCAGTACTTC.

This chain uses TRBV12-5 with TRBJ2-3; D may be TRBD1 (6 bases). Germline lookup yields CDR1 LGHNT and CDR2 FRNRAP. The CDR3 totals 13 residues. Trimming pared 4 bases from V and 8 bases from J, leaving 13 bases between. In nucleotides, the CDR3 is TGTGCTAGTGGTTCCCGGACAGACAGTACGCAGTATTTT. This codes for CASGSRTDSTQYF.

This chain links TRBV10-3 with TRBJ1-5; D gene uncertain. Trimming removed 4 bases at V and 4 bases at J, with 8 bases between. Germline CDR1 reads ENHRY; CDR2 reads SYGVKD. This CDR3 region has 13 residues. In DNA form, the CDR3 reads TGTGCCATCAGTGGTGAGGGTAATCAGCCCCAGCATTTT. Encoded protein: CAISGEGNQPQHF.

This sequence joins TRBV2 and TRBJ2-1; 7 positions match TRBD2. CDR1 and CDR2 from the germline V gene are SNHLY and FYNNEI. V lost 3 bases, J lost 6 bases, and 8 bases stayed unmatched. The length of the CDR3 is 15 residues. The CDR3 coding sequence is TGTGCCAGCAGTGAGTTGGCTAGCGGATTCAATGAGCAGTTCTTC. This sequence encodes CASSELASGFNEQFF.

This chain connects TRBV11-2 to TRBJ1-1; D uncertain. Trimming pared 5 bases from V and 5 bases from J, leaving 18 bases between. Germline lookup yields CDR1 SGHAT and CDR2 FQNNGV. The CDR3 is 15 amino acids. The CDR3 bases are TGTGCCAGCAGCCTCGGGGTTTGGCGAGGGACTGAAGCTTTCTTT. This sequence encodes CASSLGVWRGTEAFF.

This chain joins TRBV7-9 and TRBJ2-1; D not resolved. This CDR3 region has 13 residues. Trimming shortened V by 5 bases and J by 11 bases, and 16 bases separated the two germline ends. Looked up from germline, CDR1 is SEHNR and CDR2 is FQNEAQ (reference sequence). Here the CDR3 reads CASSPSGLEQQFF. The CDR3 DNA sequence: TGTGCCAGCAGCCCCTCGGGTTTGGAGCAGCAGTTCTTC.

Notes on this clone: At one boundary the junction diverges from the germline segment, which might be a read error. The chain has TRBV7-7 and TRBJ2-3, with 12 bases that match TRBD2. This CDR3 has 16 residues. Looked up from germline, CDR1 is SSHAT and CDR2 is FNYEAQ (reference sequence). The CDR3 DNA reads as TGTGCTAGCAGCCCCGGACTAGCGGGGAACACAGATACGCAGTATTTT. This sequence encodes CASSPGLAGNTDTQYF.

This rearrangement joins TRBV20-1 to TRBJ2-3; 7 nucleotides match TRBD2. The CDR3 is 14 residues long. Germline values: CDR1 DFQATT, CDR2 SNEGSKA (reference sequence). J lost 3 bases, V lost 3 bases, and 6 bases had no gene match. The CDR3 region is CSASGEGGTDTQYF. Here the CDR3 DNA reads TGCAGTGCTAGTGGTGAGGGAGGGACAGATACGCAGTATTTT.